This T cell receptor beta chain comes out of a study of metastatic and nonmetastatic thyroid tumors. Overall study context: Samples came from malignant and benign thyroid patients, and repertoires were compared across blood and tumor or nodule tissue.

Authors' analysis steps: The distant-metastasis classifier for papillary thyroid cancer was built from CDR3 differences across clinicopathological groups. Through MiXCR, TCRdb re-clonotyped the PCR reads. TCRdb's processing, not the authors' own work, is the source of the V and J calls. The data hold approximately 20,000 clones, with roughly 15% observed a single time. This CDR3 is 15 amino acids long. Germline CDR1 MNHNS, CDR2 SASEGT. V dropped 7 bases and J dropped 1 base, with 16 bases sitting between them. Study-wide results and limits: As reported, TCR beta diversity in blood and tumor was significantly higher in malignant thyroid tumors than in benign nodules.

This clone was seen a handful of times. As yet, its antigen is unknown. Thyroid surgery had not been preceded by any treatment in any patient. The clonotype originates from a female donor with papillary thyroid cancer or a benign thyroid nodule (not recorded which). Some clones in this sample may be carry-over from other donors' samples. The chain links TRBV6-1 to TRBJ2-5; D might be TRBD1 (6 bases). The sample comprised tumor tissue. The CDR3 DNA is TGTGCCAGCATCCACCTCGTAGGGGGCCAAGAGACCCAGTACTTC. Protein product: CASIHLVGGQETQYF.